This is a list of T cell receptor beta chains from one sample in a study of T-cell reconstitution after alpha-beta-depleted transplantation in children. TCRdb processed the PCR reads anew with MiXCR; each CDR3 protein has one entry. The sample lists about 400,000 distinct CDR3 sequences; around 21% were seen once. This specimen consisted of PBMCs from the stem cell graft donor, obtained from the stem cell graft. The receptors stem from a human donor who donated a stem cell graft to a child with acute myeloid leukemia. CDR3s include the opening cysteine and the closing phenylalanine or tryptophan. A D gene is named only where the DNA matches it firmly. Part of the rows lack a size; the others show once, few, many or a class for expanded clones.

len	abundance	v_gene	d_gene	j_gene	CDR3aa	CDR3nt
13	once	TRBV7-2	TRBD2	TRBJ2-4	CASSFGRESIQYF	TGTGCCAGCAGCTTCGGGAGGGAGAGCATTCAGTACTTC
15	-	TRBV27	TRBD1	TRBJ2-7	CASSSRVSGGYEQYF	TGTGCCAGCAGTTCTCGGGTGTCAGGGGGCTACGAGCAGTACTTC
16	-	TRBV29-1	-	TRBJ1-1	CSVHKRGSEVSTEAFF	TGCAGCGTTCACAAACGGGGGAGTGAAGTTAGCACTGAAGCTTTCTTT
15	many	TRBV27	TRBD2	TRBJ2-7	CASSSSGRRTYEQYF	TGTGCCAGCAGTTCCAGCGGGAGGCGGACCTACGAGCAGTACTTC
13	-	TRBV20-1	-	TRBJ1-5	CSARADWSGPQHF	TGCAGTGCTAGAGCTGACTGGAGCGGGCCCCAGCATTTT
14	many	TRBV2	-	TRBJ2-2	CASSFKTDTGELFF	TGTGCCAGCAGCTTTAAGACGGACACCGGGGAGCTGTTTTTT
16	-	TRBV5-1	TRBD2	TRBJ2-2	CASSRGTSRNTGELFF	TGCGCCAGCAGCCGGGGGACTAGTCGGAACACCGGGGAGCTGTTTTTT
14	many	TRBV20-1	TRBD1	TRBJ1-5	CSAERDRGSQPQHF	TGCAGTGCAGAACGGGACAGGGGTAGTCAGCCCCAGCATTTT
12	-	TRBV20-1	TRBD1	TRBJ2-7	CSAPGQSYEQYF	TGCAGTGCTCCGGGACAGAGCTACGAGCAGTACTTC
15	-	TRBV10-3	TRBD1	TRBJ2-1	CAISEQQGGSNEQFF	TGTGCCATCAGTGAGCAACAGGGGGGTTCCAATGAGCAGTTCTTC
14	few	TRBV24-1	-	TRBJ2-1	CATSDTTAGNEQFF	TGTGCCACCAGTGACACCACGGCAGGCAATGAGCAGTTCTTC
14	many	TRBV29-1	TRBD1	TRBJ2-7	CSVGGTGGSYEQYF	TGCAGCGTTGGAGGGACAGGGGGATCCTACGAGCAGTACTTC
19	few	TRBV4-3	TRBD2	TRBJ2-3	CASSQERESSGKGADTQYF	TGCGCCAGCAGCCAAGAACGAGAGTCTAGCGGGAAGGGCGCAGATACGCAGTATTTT